The clone carrying this T cell receptor (beta chain) was counted only a few times. Assay: immunoSEQ multiplex PCR; the TCRdb copy retains only in-frame clones and omits some. The table shows about 24,000 clones, with 87% occurring only once. V lost 5 bases and J 7 bases, leaving 9 bases between the germline ends. Germline V gene data show CDR1 as SGHTA and CDR2 as FQGNSA. The length of the CDR3 is 11 residues. These data originate in a study of PD-L1 blockade in urothelial cancer. Looking at the study overall: Starting in the mid-2010s, patients were given atezolizumab (1,200 mg intravenously every 3 weeks). A median of approximately 150,000 T cells was found in the blood samples.

The chain has TRBV7-2 and TRBJ2-7; D possibly corresponds to TRBD2 (5 bases). This TCR derives from a man between 45 and 60 years old with urothelial cancer. The sample here was PBMCs, taken around atezolizumab (anti-PD-L1) treatment. CDR3 amino acids: CASSPWEEQYF. The CDR3 DNA is TGTGCCAGCAGCCCCTGGGAGGAGCAGTACTTC.